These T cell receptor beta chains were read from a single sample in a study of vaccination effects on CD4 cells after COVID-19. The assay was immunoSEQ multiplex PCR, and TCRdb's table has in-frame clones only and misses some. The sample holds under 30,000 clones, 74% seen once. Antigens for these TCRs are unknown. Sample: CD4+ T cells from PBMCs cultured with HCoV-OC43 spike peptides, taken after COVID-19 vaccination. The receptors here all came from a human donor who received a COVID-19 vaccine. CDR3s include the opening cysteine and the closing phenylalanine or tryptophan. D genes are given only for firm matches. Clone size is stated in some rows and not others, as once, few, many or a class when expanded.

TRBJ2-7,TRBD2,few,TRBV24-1,CATSEPGLEYEQYF,TGTGCCACCAGTGAACCGGGACTAGAGTACGAGCAGTACTTC
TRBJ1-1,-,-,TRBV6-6,CASSETLTGNTEAFF,TGTGCCAGCAGCGAGACGCTAACAGGAAACACTGAAGCTTTCTTT
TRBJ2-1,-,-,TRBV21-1,CASSSKRVRLAGGYNEQFF,TGTGCCAGCAGCTCGAAACGAGTAAGGCTAGCGGGGGGCTACAATGAGCAGTTCTTC
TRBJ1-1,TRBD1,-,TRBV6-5,CASSRGQGETEAFF,TGTGCCAGCAGCCGTGGACAGGGGGAGACTGAAGCTTTCTTT
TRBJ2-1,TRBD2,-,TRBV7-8,CASSLGGSGLVQFF,TGTGCCAGCAGCTTAGGTGGGTCAGGACTAGTTCAGTTCTTC
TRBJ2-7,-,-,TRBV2,CASSRGEAYEQYF,TGTGCCAGCAGTAGGGGGGAAGCCTACGAGCAGTACTTC
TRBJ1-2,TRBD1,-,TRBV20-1,CSVGTDYGYTF,TGCAGTGTTGGGACAGACTATGGCTACACCTTC
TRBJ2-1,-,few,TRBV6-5,CASRAPGLPQFF,TGTGCCAGCAGAGCACCGGGACTTCCGCAGTTCTTC
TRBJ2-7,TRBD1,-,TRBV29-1,CSVYGTGGSYEQYF,TGCAGCGTATACGGGACAGGGGGTTCCTACGAGCAGTACTTC
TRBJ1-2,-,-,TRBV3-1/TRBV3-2,CASSLENKRCYTF,TGTGCCAGCAGCCTTGAAAACAAGCGGTGCTACACCTTC
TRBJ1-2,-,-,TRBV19,CASSSRPYGYTF,TGTGCCAGTAGTTCACGACCATATGGCTACACCTTC
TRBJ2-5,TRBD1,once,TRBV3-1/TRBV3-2,CASSQETGGSGETQYF,TGTGCCAGCAGCCAAGAAACAGGGGGTTCGGGTGAGACCCAGTACTTC
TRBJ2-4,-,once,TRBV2,CASISRVEDIQYF,TGTGCCAGCATTAGCCGGGTTGAAGACATTCAGTACTTC
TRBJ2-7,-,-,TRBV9,CASSVGTDLYEQYF,TGTGCCAGCAGCGTAGGGACAGATCTGTACGAGCAGTACTTC
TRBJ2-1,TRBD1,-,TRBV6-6,CASSPRQGTYNEQFF,TGTGCCAGCAGTCCGCGACAGGGAACTTACAATGAGCAGTTCTTC
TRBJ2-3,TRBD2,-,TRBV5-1,CASSLAASGSTDTQYF,TGCGCCAGCAGCTTGGCGGCTAGCGGGAGCACAGATACGCAGTATTTT
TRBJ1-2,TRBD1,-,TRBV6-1,CASSDRGQGRNSYTF,TGTGCCAGCAGTGACAGGGGACAGGGAAGAAATAGTTACACCTTC
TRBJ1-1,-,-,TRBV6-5,CASSYSNFREAFF,TGTGCCAGCAGTTACTCGAATTTCAGGGAGGCTTTCTTT
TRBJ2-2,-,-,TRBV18,CASSPTSTGELFF,TGTGCCAGCTCACCAACCAGCACCGGGGAGCTGTTTTTT
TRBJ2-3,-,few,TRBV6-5,CASSYGSGTDTQYF,TGTGCCAGCAGTTACGGGTCTGGCACAGATACGCAGTATTTT
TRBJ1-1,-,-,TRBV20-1,CSVKEFEAFF,TGCAGTGTCAAAGAATTTGAAGCTTTCTTT
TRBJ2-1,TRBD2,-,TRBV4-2,CASSQGLAGVNEQFF,TGTGCCAGCAGCCAGGGGCTGGCGGGAGTTAATGAGCAGTTCTTC
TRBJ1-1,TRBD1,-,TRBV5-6,CASSPRTGRNTEAFF,TGTGCCAGCAGCCCACGGACAGGACGTAACACTGAAGCTTTCTTT
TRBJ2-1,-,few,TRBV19,CASSMGIARDFVRGGEQFF,TGTGCCAGTAGTATGGGGATTGCGCGGGATTTTGTTCGTGGAGGTGAGCAGTTCTTC
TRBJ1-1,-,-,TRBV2,CASSGDGNEAFF,TGTGCCAGCAGCGGGGACGGTAATGAAGCTTTCTTT
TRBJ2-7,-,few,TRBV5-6,CASSLGGEQYF,TGTGCCAGCAGCTTGGGTGGGGAGCAGTACTTC
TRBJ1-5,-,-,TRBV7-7,CASSLAVDQPQHF,TGTGCCAGCAGCTTAGCGGTTGATCAGCCCCAGCATTTT
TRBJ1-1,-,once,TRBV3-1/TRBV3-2,CASSLREKNTEAFF,TGTGCCAGCAGCCTAAGGGAAAAGAACACTGAAGCTTTCTTT
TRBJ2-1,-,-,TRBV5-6,CASSARGGYNEQFF,TGTGCCAGCAGCGCCAGGGGGGGCTACAATGAGCAGTTCTTC